The next 8 T cell receptor beta chains were all read from a single sample in a study of T-cell reconstitution after alpha-beta-depleted transplantation in children. A library of TCRbeta sequences, prepared with unique molecular identifiers, was generated. Each CDR3 protein is one row after TCRdb ran MiXCR on the PCR reads. The sample contains 150,000 to 200,000 distinct CDR3 sequences, over 8.5% of which appear only once. The starting material was PBMCs, obtained before TCRalphabeta/CD19-depleted stem cell transplant. These receptors all stem from a boy younger than 10 with acute myeloid leukemia, due to receive a stem cell transplant.

At least ten counts were recorded for this clonotype. CDR3 in amino acids: CSVEAGEDTIYF. DNA for the CDR3: TGCAGCGTTGAGGCAGGGGAAGACACCATATATTTT. The gene calls are TRBV29-1 and TRBJ1-3, with D perhaps TRBD1 (6 bases). This CDR3 is built from 12 residues. In germline, CDR1 is SQVTM, CDR2 ANQGSEA. V was cut by 3 bases and J by 8 bases, with 11 bases left in between.

This clonotype was observed at least ten times. The rearrangement links TRBV7-2 to TRBJ2-1, with 7 bases lining up with TRBD2. The V gene end was trimmed by 2 bases and the J gene end by 1 base; junction bases not matched to a gene: 5. This CDR3 comprises 16 residues. Germline assignment: CDR1 SGHTA and CDR2 FQGNSA. CDR3 in DNA: TGTGCCAGCAGCTTACGGAGCGGGGATTCCTACAATGAGCAGTTCTTC. Translation gives CASSLRSGDSYNEQFF.

This clonotype was detected many times. The chain couples TRBV6-5 to TRBJ1-6, with D unclear. Trimming pared 2 bases from V and 2 bases from J, leaving 10 bases between. This CDR3 contains 16 residues. CDR1 and CDR2 from the germline V gene are MNHEY and SVGAGI. CDR3 sequence: CASSYGQVPYNSPLHF. Here the CDR3 DNA reads TGTGCCAGCAGTTACGGGCAGGTTCCCTATAATTCACCCCTCCACTTT.

This clonotype was recorded many times. The chain uses TRBV3-1 and TRBJ2-1; TRBD2 aligns across 12 bases. Per the germline V gene, CDR1 is LGHDT and CDR2 is YNNKEL (reference sequence). Trimming removed 2 bases from V and 4 bases from J; junction bases left unmatched: 9. This CDR3 spans 18 amino acids. Here the CDR3 reads CASSQSTRTSGDYNEQFF. The CDR3 DNA reads TGTGCCAGCAGCCAATCAACGCGGACTAGCGGGGATTACAATGAGCAGTTCTTC.

This clonotype has at least ten counts. J is TRBJ2-2 and V is TRBV7-6; 8 bases map to TRBD1. After removal of 5 bases from V and 7 bases from J, the junction contained 6 bases not matched to a gene. Germline V gene sequence: CDR1 SGHVS, CDR2 FNYEAQ. This CDR3 region has 14 residues. Here the CDR3 reads CASSLNRGVGELFF. In DNA form, the CDR3 reads TGTGCCAGCAGCCTCAACAGGGGGGTCGGGGAGCTGTTTTTT.

Many counts were recorded for this clonotype. The V and J genes are TRBV20-1 and TRBJ1-3, with D perhaps TRBD1 (6 bases). This CDR3 comprises 15 residues. The V end was cut by 1 base, the J end by 4 bases, with 14 bases between. Germline values: CDR1 DFQATT, CDR2 SNEGSKA (reference sequence). CDR3 sequence (DNA): TGCAGTGCTAGAGCAGGGGATGTGGCGGGAAACACCATATATTTT. This gives the protein CSARAGDVAGNTIYF.

This clonotype has ten or more counts. The rearrangement joins TRBV30 to TRBJ1-2, with D tentatively TRBD1 (5 bases). V lost 3 bases, J lost 8 bases, and 25 bases lay in between. Germline V gives CDR1 GTSNPN, CDR2 SVGIG (reference sequence). The CDR3 has 16 residues. CDR3 DNA sequence: TGTGCCTGGAGGGTTGGAGGGGCCGAGCGGAAAAGAGGCTACACCTTC. It specifies CAWRVGGAERKRGYTF.

The rearrangement joins TRBV19 to TRBJ1-5; D might be TRBD1 (6 bases). Germline CDR1 is LNHDA and CDR2 is SQIVND (reference sequence). V lost 5 bases and J 4 bases, leaving 18 bases between the germline ends. This CDR3 is 16 amino acids long. Here the CDR3 DNA reads TGTGCCAGTAGTTCAACGCAGGGGTGGAGGAATCAGCCCCAGCATTTT. This gives the protein CASSSTQGWRNQPQHF.